This T cell receptor (beta chain) was profiled in a study of cytomegalovirus exposure and HLA in healthy donors. 60 Vbeta and 13 Jbeta primers were used in PCR. Profiled with immunoSEQ multiplex PCR; TCRdb holds only in-frame clones, not every one. The sample shows roughly 100,000 clones, 83% of them seen only once. This clone was seen more than once but under ten times. Although they were nominally healthy when sampled, donors likely had unrecorded immune exposures. CDR1 MNHEY and CDR2 SMNVEV come from the germline V gene (reference sequence). This CDR3 has 16 residues. Trimming cost V 6 bases and J 2 bases; bases outside gene matches: 12.

Input material: PBMCs. The clonotype comes from a man younger than 35 in good health and CMV-seronegative. The chain links TRBV27 to TRBJ1-1; 7 nucleotides align to TRBD1. The CDR3 reads CASRPGYWDSNTEAFF. The CDR3 DNA reads TGTGCCAGCAGACCGGGCTACTGGGACAGTAACACTGAAGCTTTCTTT.